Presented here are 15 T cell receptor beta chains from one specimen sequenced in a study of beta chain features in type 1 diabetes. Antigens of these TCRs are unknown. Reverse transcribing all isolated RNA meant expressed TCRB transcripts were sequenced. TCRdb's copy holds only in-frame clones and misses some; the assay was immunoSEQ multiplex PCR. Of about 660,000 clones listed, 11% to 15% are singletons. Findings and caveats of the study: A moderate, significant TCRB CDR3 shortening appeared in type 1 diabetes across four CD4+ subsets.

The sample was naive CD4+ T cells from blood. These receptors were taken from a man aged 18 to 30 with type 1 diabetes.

This CDR3 reads CASSSGQGALEQYF. In DNA form, the CDR3 reads TGTGCCAGCAGCTCGGGACAGGGCGCTTTGGAGCAGTACTTC. The gene calls are TRBV7-9 and TRBJ2-7; 9 bases match TRBD1. Germline lookup yields CDR1 SEHNR and CDR2 FQNEAQ (reference sequence). The CDR3 loop spans 14 amino acids. Trimming cost V 4 bases and J 7 bases; bases outside gene matches: 8.

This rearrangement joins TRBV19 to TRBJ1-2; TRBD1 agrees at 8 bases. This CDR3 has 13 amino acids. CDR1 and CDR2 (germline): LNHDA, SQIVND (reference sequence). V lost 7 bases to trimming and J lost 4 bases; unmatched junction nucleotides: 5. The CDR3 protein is CASTLDRVYGYTF. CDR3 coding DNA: TGTGCCAGTACCTTGGACAGGGTCTATGGCTACACCTTC.

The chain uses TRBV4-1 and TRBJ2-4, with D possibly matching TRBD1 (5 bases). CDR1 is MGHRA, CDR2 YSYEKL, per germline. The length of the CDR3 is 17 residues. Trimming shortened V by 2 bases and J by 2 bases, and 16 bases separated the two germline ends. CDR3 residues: CASSQPRLGLSKNIQYF. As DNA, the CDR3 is TGCGCCAGCAGCCAACCCAGATTGGGGCTATCCAAAAACATTCAGTACTTC.

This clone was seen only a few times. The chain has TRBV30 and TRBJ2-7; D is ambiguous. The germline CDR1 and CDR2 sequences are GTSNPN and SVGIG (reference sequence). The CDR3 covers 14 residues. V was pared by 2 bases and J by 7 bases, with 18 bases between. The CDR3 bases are TGTGCCTGGAGTTTTGATAGTGGGCGAAGAGAGCAGTACTTC. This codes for CAWSFDSGRREQYF.

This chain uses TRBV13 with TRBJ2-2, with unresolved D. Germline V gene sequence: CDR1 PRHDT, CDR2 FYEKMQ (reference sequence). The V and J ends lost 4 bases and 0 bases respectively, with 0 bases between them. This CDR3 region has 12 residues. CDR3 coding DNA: TGTGCCAGCAGCTCGAACACCGGGGAGCTGTTTTTT. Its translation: CASSSNTGELFF.

The CDR3 sequence is CASQITRDEQFF. Here the CDR3 DNA reads TGTGCCTCTCAAATTACGCGGGATGAGCAGTTCTTC. The genes are TRBV19 and TRBJ2-1; tentative D call: TRBD2 (5 bases). Deletions cut 11 bases from V and 8 bases from J, with 16 bases between. The CDR3 contains 12 residues. CDR1 and CDR2 from the germline V gene are LNHDA and SQIVND (reference sequence).

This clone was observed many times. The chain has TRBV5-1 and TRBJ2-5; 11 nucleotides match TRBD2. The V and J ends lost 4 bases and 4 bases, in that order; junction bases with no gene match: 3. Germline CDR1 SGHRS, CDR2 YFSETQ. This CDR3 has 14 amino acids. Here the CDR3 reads CASSEGLAGETQYF. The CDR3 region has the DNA TGCGCCAGCAGCGAAGGACTAGCGGGAGAGACCCAGTACTTC.

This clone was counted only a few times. The CDR3 region is CASSVDDPLYEQFF. In nucleotides, the CDR3 is TGTGCCAGCAGCGTAGATGACCCCCTATATGAGCAGTTCTTC. The rearrangement joins TRBV9 to TRBJ2-1; D call uncertain. Germline V gives CDR1 SGDLS, CDR2 YYNGEE. Deletions cut 0 bases from V and 8 bases from J, with 12 bases between. The CDR3 has 14 residues.

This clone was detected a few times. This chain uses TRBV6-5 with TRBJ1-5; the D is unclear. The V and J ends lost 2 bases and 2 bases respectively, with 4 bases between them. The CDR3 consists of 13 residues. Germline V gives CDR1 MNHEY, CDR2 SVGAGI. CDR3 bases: TGTGCCAGCAGTTACGGTCGCAATCAGCCCCAGCATTTT. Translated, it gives CASSYGRNQPQHF.

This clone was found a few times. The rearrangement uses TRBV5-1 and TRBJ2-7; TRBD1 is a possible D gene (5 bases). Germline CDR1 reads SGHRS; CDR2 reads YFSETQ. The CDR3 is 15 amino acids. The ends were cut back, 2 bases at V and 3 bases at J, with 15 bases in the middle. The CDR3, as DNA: TGCGCCAGCAGCTTTTTATCAGGGCTTGTCTACGAGCAGTACTTC. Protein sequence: CASSFLSGLVYEQYF.

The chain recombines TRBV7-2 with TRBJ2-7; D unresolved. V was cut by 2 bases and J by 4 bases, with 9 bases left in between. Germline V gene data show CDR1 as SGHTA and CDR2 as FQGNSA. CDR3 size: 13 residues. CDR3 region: CASSLRVVYEQYF. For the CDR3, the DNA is TGTGCCAGCAGCTTAAGAGTGGTTTACGAGCAGTACTTC.

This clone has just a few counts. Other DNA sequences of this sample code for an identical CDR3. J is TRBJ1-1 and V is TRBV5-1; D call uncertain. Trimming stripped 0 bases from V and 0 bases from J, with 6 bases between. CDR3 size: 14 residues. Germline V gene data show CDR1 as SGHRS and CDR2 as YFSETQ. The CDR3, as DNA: TGCGCCAGCAGCTTGGGACCGATGAACACTGAAGCTTTCTTT. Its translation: CASSLGPMNTEAFF.

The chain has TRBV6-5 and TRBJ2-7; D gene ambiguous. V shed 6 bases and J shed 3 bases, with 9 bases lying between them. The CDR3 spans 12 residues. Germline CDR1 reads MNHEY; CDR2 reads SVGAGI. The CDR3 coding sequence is TGTGCCAGCAGCCCTAAGCGCTACGAGCAGTACTTC. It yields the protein CASSPKRYEQYF.

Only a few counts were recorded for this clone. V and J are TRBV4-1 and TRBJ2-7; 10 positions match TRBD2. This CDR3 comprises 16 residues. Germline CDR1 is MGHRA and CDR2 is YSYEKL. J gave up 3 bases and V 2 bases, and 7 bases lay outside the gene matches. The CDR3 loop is CASSQPTSGTLYEQYF. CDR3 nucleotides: TGCGCCAGCAGCCAACCCACTAGCGGGACTCTCTACGAGCAGTACTTC.

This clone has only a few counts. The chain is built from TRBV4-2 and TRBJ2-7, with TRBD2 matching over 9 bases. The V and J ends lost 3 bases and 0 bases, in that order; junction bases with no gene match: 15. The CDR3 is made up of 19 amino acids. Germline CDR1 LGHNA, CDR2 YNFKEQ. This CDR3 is CASSHSGLALLRSSYEQYF. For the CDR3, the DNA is TGTGCCAGCAGCCACTCGGGACTAGCCCTACTAAGAAGCTCCTACGAGCAGTACTTC.